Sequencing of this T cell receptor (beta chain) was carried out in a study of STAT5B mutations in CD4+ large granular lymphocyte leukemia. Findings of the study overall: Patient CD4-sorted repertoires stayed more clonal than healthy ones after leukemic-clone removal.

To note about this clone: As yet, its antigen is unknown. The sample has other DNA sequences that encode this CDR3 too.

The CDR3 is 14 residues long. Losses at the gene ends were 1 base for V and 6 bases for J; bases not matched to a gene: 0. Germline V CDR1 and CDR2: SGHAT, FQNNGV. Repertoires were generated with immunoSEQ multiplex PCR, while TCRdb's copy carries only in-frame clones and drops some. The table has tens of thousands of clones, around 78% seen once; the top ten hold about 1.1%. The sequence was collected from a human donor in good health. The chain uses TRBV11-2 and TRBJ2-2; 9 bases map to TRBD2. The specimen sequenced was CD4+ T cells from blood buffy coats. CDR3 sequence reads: CASSLGLAAGELFF. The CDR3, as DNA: TGTGCCAGCAGCTTAGGACTAGCGGCCGGGGAGCTGTTTTTT.